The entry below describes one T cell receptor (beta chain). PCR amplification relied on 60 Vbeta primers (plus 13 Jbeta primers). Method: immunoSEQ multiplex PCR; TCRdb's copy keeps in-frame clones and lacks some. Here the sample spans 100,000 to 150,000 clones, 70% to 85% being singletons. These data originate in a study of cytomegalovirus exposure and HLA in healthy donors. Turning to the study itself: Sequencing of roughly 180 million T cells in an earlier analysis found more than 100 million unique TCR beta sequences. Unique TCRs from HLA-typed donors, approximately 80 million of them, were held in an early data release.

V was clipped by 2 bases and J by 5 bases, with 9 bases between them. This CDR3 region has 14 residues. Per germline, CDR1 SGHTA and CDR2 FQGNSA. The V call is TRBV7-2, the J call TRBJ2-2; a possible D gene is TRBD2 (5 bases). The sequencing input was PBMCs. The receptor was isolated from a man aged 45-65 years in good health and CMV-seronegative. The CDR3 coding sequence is TGTGCCAGCAGCTTAACCCGAGGGACCGGGGAGCTGTTTTTT. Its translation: CASSLTRGTGELFF.